Shown below are 21 T cell receptor beta chains from a single sample sequenced in a study of cytomegalovirus exposure and HLA in healthy donors. Vbeta (60) and Jbeta (13) primers were used in the PCR. Only in-frame clones appear in the TCRdb table, and some are missing; sequencing was by immunoSEQ multiplex PCR. The sample includes about 160,000 clones, 75% to 80% seen only once; the top ten take 0.85% to 1%. Sequencing used PBMCs. The receptors were sampled from a woman between 50 and 59 years old in good health and CMV-seropositive.

The rearrangement uses TRBV19 and TRBJ1-2; D remains unclear. The CDR3 totals 11 residues. Germline CDR1 and CDR2: LNHDA and SQIVND (reference sequence). Trimming stripped 5 bases from V and 7 bases from J, with 8 bases between. This CDR3 is CASSYLLGYTF. CDR3 DNA sequence: TGTGCCAGTAGTTACCTACTTGGCTACACCTTC.

In regard to this clone: This specimen includes other DNA sequences encoding the same CDR3. The chain joins TRBV5-1 to TRBJ2-2, with 7 bases fitting TRBD1. Looked up from germline, CDR1 is SGHRS and CDR2 is YFSETQ. Trimming cost V 4 bases and J 2 bases; bases outside gene matches: 5. The CDR3 extends over 15 amino acids. The CDR3, as DNA: TGCGCCAGCAGCCCGGGGACAGCCAACACCGGGGAGCTGTTTTTT. This encodes CASSPGTANTGELFF.

The rearrangement uses TRBV29-1 and TRBJ1-1; 8 bases are a match to TRBD1. With 7 bases clipped from V and 0 bases from J, the junction kept 16 bases outside the gene matches. The CDR3 has 17 residues. Germline-derived CDR1 and CDR2 are SQVTM and ANQGSEA. DNA of the CDR3: TGCAGCGCCCAGGCGAGGGGGACAGGTGATTTGAACACTGAAGCTTTCTTT. Amino acid sequence: CSAQARGTGDLNTEAFF.

The J gene is TRBJ2-6, the V gene TRBV7-8; possible D gene TRBD1, 5 bases. The CDR3 runs to 16 residues. V was trimmed by 4 bases and J by 2 bases, leaving 12 bases between them. Per the germline V gene, CDR1 is SGHVS and CDR2 is FQNEAQ. The CDR3, as DNA: TGTGCCAGCAGCTCTAGGGGCAGGGCTGGGGCCAACGTCCTGACTTTC. Translated, it gives CASSSRGRAGANVLTF. The full variable domain, completed using reference TRBV7-8 and TRBJ2-6, is GAGVSQSPRYKVAKRGQDVALRCDPISGHVSLFWYQQALGQGPEFLTYFQNEAQLDKSGLPSDRFFAERPEGSVSTLKIQRTQQEDSAVYLCASSSRGRAGANVLTFGAGSRLTVL.

The chain couples TRBV27 to TRBJ2-5, with 11 bases identical to TRBD2. V lost 5 bases, J lost 3 bases, and 26 bases stayed unmatched. Germline loops: CDR1 MNHEY, CDR2 SMNVEV (reference sequence). The CDR3 totals 22 residues. CDR3 protein: CASSPRGPVTGVAGGHKETQYF. The CDR3 DNA follows: TGTGCCAGCAGTCCTCGGGGGCCCGTTACTGGGGTAGCGGGAGGGCATAAAGAGACCCAGTACTTC.

This clone has more than one count but fewer than ten. The chain uses TRBV28 and TRBJ1-6, with D possibly being TRBD1 (5 bases). Germline values: CDR1 MDHEN, CDR2 SYDVKM. CDR3 size: 15 residues. Trimming left V 5 bases short and J 7 bases short, with 15 bases between. This chain's CDR3 is CASSGRTTTNSPLHF. CDR3 nucleotides: TGTGCCAGCAGTGGAAGGACAACAACAAATTCACCCCTCCACTTT.

V gene TRBV19 combines with J gene TRBJ1-2; TRBD1 is a possible D gene (5 bases). Germline values: CDR1 LNHDA, CDR2 SQIVND (reference sequence). The V end lost 3 bases, the J end lost 5 bases, and 10 bases lay between the germline ends. This CDR3 has 13 amino acids. CDR3 bases: TGTGCCAGTAGTATCGTACAGGAGTATGGCTACACCTTC. Its translation is CASSIVQEYGYTF.

The V call is TRBV7-9, the J call TRBJ2-1; 9 bases are a match to TRBD2. The length of the CDR3 is 16 residues. J lost 3 bases, V lost 0 bases, and 3 bases had no gene match. The germline V gene has CDR1 SEHNR and CDR2 FQNEAQ (reference sequence). This CDR3 reads CASSLAVAGDYNEQFF. CDR3 nucleotide sequence: TGTGCCAGCAGCTTAGCAGTAGCGGGGGACTACAATGAGCAGTTCTTC. The variable domain in full, completed from reference TRBV7-9 and TRBJ2-1, reads DTGVSQNPRHKITKRGQNVTFRCDPISEHNRLYWYRQTLGQGPEFLTYFQNEAQLEKSRLLSDRFSAERPKGSFSTLEIQRTEQGDSAMYLCASSLAVAGDYNEQFFGPGTRLTVL.

This clone was seen just once. The rearrangement links TRBV10-3 to TRBJ1-5, with D maybe TRBD1 (5 bases). Trimming shortened V by 6 bases and J by 0 bases, and 9 bases separated the two germline ends. CDR3 length: 14 amino acids. Germline V gene sequence: CDR1 ENHRY, CDR2 SYGVKD. CDR3 nucleotides: TGTGCCATCAGAGAGGACACTAGCAATCAGCCCCAGCATTTT. Its protein is CAIREDTSNQPQHF.

The rearrangement joins TRBV10-2 to TRBJ2-5; TRBD2 agrees at 7 bases. The J call may be mistaken, given a closer DNA end match to TRBJ2-7. The CDR3 extends over 13 amino acids. Germline lookup yields CDR1 WSHSY and CDR2 SAAADI. In DNA, the CDR3 is TGCGCCAGCAGTGAGGGCGGGAGCTACGAGCAGTACTTC. Protein product: CASSEGGSYEQYF.

The rearrangement links TRBV7-8 to TRBJ2-1; D possibly corresponds to TRBD2 (7 bases). The CDR3 is made up of 14 amino acids. Per germline, CDR1 SGHVS and CDR2 FQNEAQ. The V end was cut by 5 bases, the J end by 7 bases, with 15 bases between. CDR3 residues: CASSPGGGKNEQFF. The CDR3 nucleotides are TGTGCCAGCAGCCCGGGGGGCGGGAAGAATGAGCAGTTCTTC.

This chain uses TRBV5-6 with TRBJ2-7, with D possibly being TRBD1 (5 bases). Germline values: CDR1 SGHDT, CDR2 YYEEEE. V lost 3 bases, J lost 3 bases, and 7 bases lay in between. There are 12 residues in the CDR3. CDR3 DNA sequence: TGTGCCAGCAGCTCGGACAACTACGAGCAGTACTTC. Its translation: CASSSDNYEQYF.

The chain carries TRBV6-1 and TRBJ1-2; 9 bases line up with TRBD1. The CDR3 is made up of 13 amino acids. CDR1 MNHNS and CDR2 SASEGT come from the germline V gene. V gave up 6 bases and J gave up 7 bases; unmatched junction bases: 6. CDR3 nucleotides: TGTGCCAGCAGAGCGGACAGGGGAAGTGGCTACACCTTC. This sequence encodes CASRADRGSGYTF.

The chain combines TRBV27 with TRBJ1-2; tentative D call: TRBD1 (6 bases). CDR3 length equals 15 residues. The germline V gene encodes CDR1 MNHEY and CDR2 SMNVEV (reference sequence). V was pared by 5 bases and J by 7 bases, with 20 bases between. The CDR3 DNA sequence: TGTGCCAGCAGTCCCGAGGGGGTTGGGTACTTTGGCTACACCTTC. This codes for CASSPEGVGYFGYTF.

The V gene is TRBV5-6, the J gene TRBJ2-2, with 8 bases aligning to TRBD1. V lost 2 bases, J lost 4 bases, and 7 bases stayed unmatched. This CDR3 has 16 amino acids. CDR1 is SGHDT and CDR2 is YYEEEE in the germline V gene. CDR3 protein: CASSLATGESTGELFF. The DNA of the CDR3 is TGTGCCAGCAGCTTAGCGACAGGGGAAAGCACCGGGGAGCTGTTTTTT.

V is TRBV29-1 and J is TRBJ1-4, with 9 bases fitting TRBD1. With 4 bases clipped from V and 8 bases from J, the junction kept 8 bases outside the gene matches. The CDR3 length is 14 residues. Germline CDR1 is SQVTM and CDR2 is ANQGSEA. DNA for the CDR3: TGCAGCGTTGCTTTAGGGACAGGGCGGGAAAAACTGTTTTTT. This gives the protein CSVALGTGREKLFF. The variable domain in full, with the rest retrieved from reference TRBV29-1 and TRBJ1-4, is SAVISQKPSRDICQRGTSLTIQCQVDSQVTMMFWYRQQPGQSLTLIATANQGSEATYESGFVIDKFPISRPNLTFSTLTVSNMSPEDSSIYLCSVALGTGREKLFFGSGTQLSVL.

There are a few counts of this clone. The V call is TRBV6-6, the J call TRBJ1-5; no reliable D call. CDR1 and CDR2 from the germline V gene are MNHNY and SVGAGI (reference sequence). The CDR3 totals 12 residues. CDR3 nucleotide sequence: TGTGCTACATCGACTCCGGGGCAGCCCCAGCATTTT. Its translation is CATSTPGQPQHF.

The rearrangement links TRBV10-1 to TRBJ2-1; 13 nucleotides agree with TRBD2. CDR1 and CDR2 (germline): WNHNN, SYGVQD (reference sequence). J gave up 0 bases and V 4 bases, and 9 bases lay outside the gene matches. This CDR3 has 19 amino acids. CDR3 sequence: CASSGTSGRLLSSYNEQFF. CDR3 nucleotide sequence: TGCGCCAGCAGTGGGACTAGCGGGAGATTATTGAGCTCCTACAATGAGCAGTTCTTC.

J is TRBJ2-6 and V is TRBV6-5, with 9 bases that match TRBD1. V lost 10 bases, J lost 2 bases, and 6 bases stayed unmatched. This CDR3 is 15 amino acids long. Germline V CDR1 and CDR2: MNHEY, SVGAGI. The CDR3 bases are TGTGCCACCGGGACAGGGATCCCTGGGGCCAACGTCCTGACTTTC. Its translation: CATGTGIPGANVLTF.

In its sample, this clone was seen a few times. V and J are TRBV10-3 and TRBJ2-1; 11 bases line up with TRBD2. V was clipped by 3 bases and J by 8 bases; unmatched bases: 6. This CDR3 has 15 amino acids. CDR1 is ENHRY, CDR2 SYGVKD, per germline. In DNA, the CDR3 is TGTGCCATCAGTGATCTAGCGGGGGGAGTCGATGAGCAGTTCTTC. Translating it yields CAISDLAGGVDEQFF.

The CDR3 coding sequence is TGTGCCAGCAGCTTGGTAACCGGGACAGGGGTCTTCTTT. Protein sequence: CASSLVTGTGVFF. The V gene is TRBV5-4, the J gene TRBJ1-1, with 10 bases fitting TRBD1. Germline CDR1 reads SGHNT; CDR2 reads YYREEE (reference sequence). The V gene end was trimmed by 0 bases and the J gene end by 14 bases; junction bases not matched to a gene: 7. This CDR3 has 13 residues.